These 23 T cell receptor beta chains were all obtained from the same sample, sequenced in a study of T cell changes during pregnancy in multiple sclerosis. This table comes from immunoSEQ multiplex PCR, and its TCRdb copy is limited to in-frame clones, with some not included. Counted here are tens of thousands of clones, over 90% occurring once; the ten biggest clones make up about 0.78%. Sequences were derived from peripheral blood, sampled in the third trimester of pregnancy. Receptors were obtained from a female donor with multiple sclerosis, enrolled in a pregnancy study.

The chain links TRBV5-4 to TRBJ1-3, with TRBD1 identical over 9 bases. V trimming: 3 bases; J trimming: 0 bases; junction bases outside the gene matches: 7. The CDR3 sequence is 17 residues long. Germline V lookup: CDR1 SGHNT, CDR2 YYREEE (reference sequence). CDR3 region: CASSSSGQGYSGNTIYF. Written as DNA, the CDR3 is TGTGCCAGCAGCTCCTCTGGACAGGGGTACTCTGGAAACACCATATATTTT.

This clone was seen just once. DNA for the CDR3: TGCGCCAGCAGCTTGGCTGCGGGCACAGATACGCAGTATTTT. It translates to CASSLAAGTDTQYF. V is TRBV5-1 and J is TRBJ2-3; D not certain. V dropped 0 bases and J dropped 1 base, with 6 bases sitting between them. CDR3 length: 14 residues. The germline V gene has CDR1 SGHRS and CDR2 YFSETQ.

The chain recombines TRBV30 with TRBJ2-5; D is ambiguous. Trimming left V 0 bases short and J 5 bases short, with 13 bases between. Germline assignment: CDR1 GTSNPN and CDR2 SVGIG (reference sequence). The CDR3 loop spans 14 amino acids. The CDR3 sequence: CAWSVRVSRETQYF. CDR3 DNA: TGTGCCTGGAGTGTACGAGTGTCGCGGGAGACCCAGTACTTC.

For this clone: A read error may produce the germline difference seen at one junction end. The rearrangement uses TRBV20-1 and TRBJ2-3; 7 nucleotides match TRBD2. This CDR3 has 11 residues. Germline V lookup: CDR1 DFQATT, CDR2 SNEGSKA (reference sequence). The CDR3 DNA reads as TGTCTAGCGGCTAGCACAGATACGCAGTATTTT. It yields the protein CLAASTDTQYF.

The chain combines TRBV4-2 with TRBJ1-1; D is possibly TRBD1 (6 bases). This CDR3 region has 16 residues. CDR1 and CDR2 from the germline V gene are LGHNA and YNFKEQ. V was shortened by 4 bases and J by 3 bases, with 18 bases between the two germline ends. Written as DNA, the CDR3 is TGTGCCAGCAGCCCCCAAGCAGGGGCGCAGGACACTGAAGCTTTCTTT. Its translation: CASSPQAGAQDTEAFF.

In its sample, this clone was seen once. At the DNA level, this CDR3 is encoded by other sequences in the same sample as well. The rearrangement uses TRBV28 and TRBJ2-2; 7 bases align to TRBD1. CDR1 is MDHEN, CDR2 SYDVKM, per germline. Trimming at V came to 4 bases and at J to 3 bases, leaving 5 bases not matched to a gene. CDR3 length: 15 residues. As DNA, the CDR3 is TGTGCCAGCAGTTCGCCCGGACAGGACACCGGGGAGCTGTTTTTT. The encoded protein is CASSSPGQDTGELFF.

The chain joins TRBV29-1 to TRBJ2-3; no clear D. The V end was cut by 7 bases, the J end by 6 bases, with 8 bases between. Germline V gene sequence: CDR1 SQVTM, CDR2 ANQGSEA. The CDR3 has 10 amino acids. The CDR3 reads CSGSADTQYF. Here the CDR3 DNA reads TGCAGCGGGAGTGCGGATACGCAGTATTTT.

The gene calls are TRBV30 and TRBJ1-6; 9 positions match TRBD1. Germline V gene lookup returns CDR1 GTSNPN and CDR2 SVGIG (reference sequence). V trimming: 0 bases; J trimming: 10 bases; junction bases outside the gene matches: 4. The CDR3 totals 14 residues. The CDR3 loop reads CAWSVGTGNSPLHF. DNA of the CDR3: TGTGCCTGGAGTGTCGGGACAGGGAACTCACCCCTCCACTTT.

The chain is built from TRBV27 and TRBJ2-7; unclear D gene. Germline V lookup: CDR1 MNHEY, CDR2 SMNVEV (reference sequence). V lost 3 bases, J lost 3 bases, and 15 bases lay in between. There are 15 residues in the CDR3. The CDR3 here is CASSLSRVKFYEQYF. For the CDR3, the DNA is TGTGCCAGCAGTTTGTCTCGGGTCAAGTTCTACGAGCAGTACTTC.

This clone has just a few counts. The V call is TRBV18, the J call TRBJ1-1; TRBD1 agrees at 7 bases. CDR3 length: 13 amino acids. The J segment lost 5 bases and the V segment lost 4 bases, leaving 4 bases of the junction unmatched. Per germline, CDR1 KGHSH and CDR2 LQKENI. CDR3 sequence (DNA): TGTGCCAGCTCACGACAGGGTTCAACTGAAGCTTTCTTT. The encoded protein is CASSRQGSTEAFF.

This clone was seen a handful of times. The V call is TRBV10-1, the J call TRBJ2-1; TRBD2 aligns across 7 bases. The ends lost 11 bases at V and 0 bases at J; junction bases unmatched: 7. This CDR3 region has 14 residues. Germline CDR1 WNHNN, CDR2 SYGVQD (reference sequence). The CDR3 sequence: CAARTRSSYNEQFF. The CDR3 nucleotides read TGCGCCGCTCGGACTAGAAGCTCCTACAATGAGCAGTTCTTC.

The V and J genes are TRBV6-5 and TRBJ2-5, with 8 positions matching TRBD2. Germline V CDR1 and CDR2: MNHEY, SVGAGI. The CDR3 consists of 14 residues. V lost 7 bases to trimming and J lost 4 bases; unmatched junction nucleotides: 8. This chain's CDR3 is CASTTSAGVETQYF. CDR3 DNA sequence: TGTGCCAGCACTACGTCAGCGGGAGTAGAGACCCAGTACTTC.

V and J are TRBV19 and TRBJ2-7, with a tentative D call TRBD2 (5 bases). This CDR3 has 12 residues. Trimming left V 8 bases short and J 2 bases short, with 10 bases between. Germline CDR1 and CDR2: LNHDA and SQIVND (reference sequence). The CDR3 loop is CASSVGTYEQYF. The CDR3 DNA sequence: TGTGCCAGTTCCGTCGGGACCTACGAGCAGTACTTC.

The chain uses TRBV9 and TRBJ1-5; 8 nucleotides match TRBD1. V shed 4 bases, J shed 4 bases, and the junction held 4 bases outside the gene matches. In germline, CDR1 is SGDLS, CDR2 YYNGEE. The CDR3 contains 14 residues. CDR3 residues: CASSLGQGNQPQHF. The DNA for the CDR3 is TGTGCCAGCAGCTTAGGACAGGGTAATCAGCCCCAGCATTTT.

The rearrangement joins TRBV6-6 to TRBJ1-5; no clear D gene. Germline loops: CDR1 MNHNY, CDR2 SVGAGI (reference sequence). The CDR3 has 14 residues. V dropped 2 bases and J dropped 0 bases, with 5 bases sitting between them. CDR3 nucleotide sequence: TGTGCCAGCAGTTACCGGGATAGCAATCAGCCCCAGCATTTT. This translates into CASSYRDSNQPQHF.

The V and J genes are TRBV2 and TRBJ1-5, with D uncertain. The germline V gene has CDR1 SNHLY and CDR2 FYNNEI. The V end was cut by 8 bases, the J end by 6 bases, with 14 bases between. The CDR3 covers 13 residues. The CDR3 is CASEREPSQPQHF. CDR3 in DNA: TGTGCCAGCGAGAGGGAACCAAGTCAGCCCCAGCATTTT.

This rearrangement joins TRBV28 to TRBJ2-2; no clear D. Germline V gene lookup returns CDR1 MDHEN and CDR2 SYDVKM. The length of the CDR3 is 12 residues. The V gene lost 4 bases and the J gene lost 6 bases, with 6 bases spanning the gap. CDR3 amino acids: CASSYPAGELFF. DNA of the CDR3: TGTGCCAGCAGTTATCCGGCCGGGGAGCTGTTTTTT. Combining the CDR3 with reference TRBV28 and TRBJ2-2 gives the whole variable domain DVKVTQSSRYLVKRTGEKVFLECVQDMDHENMFWYRQDPGLGLRLIYFSYDVKMKEKGDIPEGYSVSREKKERFSLILESASTNQTSMYLCASSYPAGELFFGEGSRLTVL.

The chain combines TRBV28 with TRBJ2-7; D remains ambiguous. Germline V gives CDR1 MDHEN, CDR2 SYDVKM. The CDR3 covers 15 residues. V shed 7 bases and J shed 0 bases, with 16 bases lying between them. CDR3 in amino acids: CASTTQPTRSYEQYF. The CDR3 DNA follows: TGTGCCAGCACCACCCAACCGACTCGCTCCTACGAGCAGTACTTC.

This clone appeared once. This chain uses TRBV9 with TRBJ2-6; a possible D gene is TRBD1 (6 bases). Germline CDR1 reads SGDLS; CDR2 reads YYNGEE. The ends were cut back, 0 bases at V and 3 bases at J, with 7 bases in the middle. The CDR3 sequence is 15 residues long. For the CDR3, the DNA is TGTGCCAGCAGCGTAGCAGGGGTTGGGGCCAACGTCCTGACTTTC. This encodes CASSVAGVGANVLTF.

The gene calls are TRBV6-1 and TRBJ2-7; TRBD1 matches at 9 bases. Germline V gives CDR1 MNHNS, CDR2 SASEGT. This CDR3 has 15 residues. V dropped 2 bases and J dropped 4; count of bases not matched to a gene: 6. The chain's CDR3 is CASSENPGTGYEQYF. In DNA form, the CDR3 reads TGTGCCAGCAGTGAAAACCCCGGGACAGGGTACGAGCAGTACTTC.

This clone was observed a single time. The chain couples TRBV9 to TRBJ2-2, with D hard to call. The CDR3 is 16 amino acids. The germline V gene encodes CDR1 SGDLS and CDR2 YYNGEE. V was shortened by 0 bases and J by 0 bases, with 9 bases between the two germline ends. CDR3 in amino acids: CASSVDKAPNTGELFF. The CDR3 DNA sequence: TGTGCCAGCAGCGTAGATAAAGCCCCGAACACCGGGGAGCTGTTTTTT. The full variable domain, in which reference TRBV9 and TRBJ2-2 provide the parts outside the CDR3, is DSGVTQTPKHLITATGQRVTLRCSPRSGDLSVYWYQQSLDQGLQFLIQYYNGEERAKGNILERFSAQQFPDLHSELNLSSLELGDSALYFCASSVDKAPNTGELFFGEGSRLTVL.

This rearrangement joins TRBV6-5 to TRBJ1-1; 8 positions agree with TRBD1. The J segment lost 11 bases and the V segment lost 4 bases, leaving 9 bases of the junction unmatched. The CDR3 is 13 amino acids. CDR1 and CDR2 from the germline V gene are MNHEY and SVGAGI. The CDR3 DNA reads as TGTGCCAGCAGTTCCAGACAGGGGCCTCGCGCTTTCTTT. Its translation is CASSSRQGPRAFF.

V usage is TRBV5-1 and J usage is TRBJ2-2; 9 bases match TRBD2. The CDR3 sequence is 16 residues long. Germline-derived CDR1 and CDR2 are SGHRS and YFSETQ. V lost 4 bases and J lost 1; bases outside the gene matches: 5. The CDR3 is CASSKVAGVNTGELFF. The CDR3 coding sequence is TGCGCCAGCAGCAAAGTAGCGGGGGTGAACACCGGGGAGCTGTTTTTT.